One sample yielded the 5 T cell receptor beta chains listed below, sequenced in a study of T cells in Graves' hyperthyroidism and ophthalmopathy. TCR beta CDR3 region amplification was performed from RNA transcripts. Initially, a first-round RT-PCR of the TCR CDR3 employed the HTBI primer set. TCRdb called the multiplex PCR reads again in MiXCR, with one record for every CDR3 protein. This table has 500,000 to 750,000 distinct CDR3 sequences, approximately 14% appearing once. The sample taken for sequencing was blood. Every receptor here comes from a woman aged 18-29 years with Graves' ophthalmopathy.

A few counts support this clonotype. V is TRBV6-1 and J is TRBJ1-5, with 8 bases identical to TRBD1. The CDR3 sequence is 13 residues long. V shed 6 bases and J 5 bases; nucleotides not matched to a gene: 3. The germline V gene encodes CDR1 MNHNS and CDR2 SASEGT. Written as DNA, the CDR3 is TGTGCCAGCAGCAAGACAGGGGATCAGCCCCAGCATTTT. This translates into CASSKTGDQPQHF.

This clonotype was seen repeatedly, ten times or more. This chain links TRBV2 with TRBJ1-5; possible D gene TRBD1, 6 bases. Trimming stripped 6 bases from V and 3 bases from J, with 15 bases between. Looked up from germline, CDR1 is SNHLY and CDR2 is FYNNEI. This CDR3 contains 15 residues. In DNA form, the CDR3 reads TGTGCCAGCAGACTTAACACAGGGCTCAATCAGCCCCAGCATTTT. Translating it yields CASRLNTGLNQPQHF.

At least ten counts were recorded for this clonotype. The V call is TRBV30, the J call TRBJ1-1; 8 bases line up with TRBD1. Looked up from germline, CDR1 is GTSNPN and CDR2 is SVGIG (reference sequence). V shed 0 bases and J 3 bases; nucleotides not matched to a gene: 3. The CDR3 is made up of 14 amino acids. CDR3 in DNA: TGTGCCTGGAGTGTCAGGGACAGGTACACTGAAGCTTTCTTT. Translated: CAWSVRDRYTEAFF.

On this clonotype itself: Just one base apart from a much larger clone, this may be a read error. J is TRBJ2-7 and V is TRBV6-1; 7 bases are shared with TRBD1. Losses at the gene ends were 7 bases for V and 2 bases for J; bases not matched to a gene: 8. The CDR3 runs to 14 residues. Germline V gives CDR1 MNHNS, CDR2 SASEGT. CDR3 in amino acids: CASTTTGEPYEQYF. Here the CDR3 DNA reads TGTGCCAGCACCACCACAGGGGAGCCCTACGAGCAGTACTTC.

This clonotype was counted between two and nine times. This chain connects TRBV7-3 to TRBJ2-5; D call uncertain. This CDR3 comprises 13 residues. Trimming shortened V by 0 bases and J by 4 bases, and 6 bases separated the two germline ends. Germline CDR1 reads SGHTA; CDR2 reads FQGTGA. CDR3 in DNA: TGTGCCAGCAGCTTAACGGTAGGAGAGACCCAGTACTTC. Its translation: CASSLTVGETQYF.